The TCR beta chain described here comes from a study of patients and donors after allogeneic stem cell transplantation. Each CDR3 protein gets one entry after TCRdb re-called the RT-PCR reads with MiXCR. Among approximately 160,000 distinct CDR3 sequences listed, 30% were seen once. The sample consisted of blood, either unsorted or a sorted T cell fraction (not recorded which). This sequence was found in a human donor who was either an allogeneic HSCT recipient or a stem cell or donor lymphocyte infusion donor (not recorded which). It is not recorded whose cells these are; they may come from a transplant donor.

For the CDR3, the DNA is TGCGCCAGCAGCGAAGGGACAGGTCTACTCCTTCCCTACGAGCAGTACTTC. Its translation: CASSEGTGLLLPYEQYF. V and J are TRBV5-1 and TRBJ2-7; 8 nucleotides match TRBD1. Trimming cost V 4 bases and J 2 bases; bases outside gene matches: 14. This CDR3 comprises 17 residues. Germline V gene lookup returns CDR1 SGHRS and CDR2 YFSETQ. Full variable domain (rest looked up from reference TRBV5-1 and TRBJ2-7): KAGVTQTPRYLIKTRGQQVTLSCSPISGHRSVSWYQQTPGQGLQFLFEYFSETQRNKGNFPGRFSGRQFSNSRSEMNVSTLELGDSALYLCASSEGTGLLLPYEQYFGPGTRLTVT.